This is a list of T cell receptor beta chains from one sample in a study of cytomegalovirus exposure and HLA in healthy donors. Produced via immunoSEQ multiplex PCR; TCRdb's table is partial and in-frame only. The data contain around 150,000 clones, 79% of them singletons. Sequencing was carried out using PBMCs. The receptor set was obtained from a man aged 40-55 years in good health and CMV-seronegative. Both conserved end residues are part of each CDR3. The order of the fields is CDR3 length, D gene, clone size, V gene, J gene, CDR3 protein, CDR3 DNA. A D gene is named only where the DNA matches it firmly. The size of a clone is reported for some rows only, either as once, few or many, or as a class for expanded clones.

17	TRBD2	NA	TRBV28	TRBJ2-1	CASSLRSSGRSVSEQFF	TGTGCCAGCAGTTTACGGTCTAGCGGGAGATCTGTGAGTGAGCAGTTCTTC
16	TRBD2	NA	TRBV4-2	TRBJ2-3	CASSSWTSGSADTQYF	TGTGCCAGCAGCTCCTGGACTAGCGGGAGTGCTGATACGCAGTATTTT
15	NA	few	TRBV7-2	TRBJ2-7	CASSPEGEGAYEQYF	TGTGCCAGCAGCCCGGAGGGGGAGGGGGCCTACGAGCAGTACTTC
14	NA	NA	TRBV19	TRBJ2-3	CASSMGASTDTQYF	TGTGCCAGTAGTATGGGGGCTAGCACAGATACGCAGTATTTT
15	NA	NA	TRBV6-5	TRBJ1-6	CASSRIWSYNSPLHF	TGTGCCAGCAGCCGTATTTGGAGCTATAATTCACCCCTCCACTTT
12	NA	NA	TRBV6-5	TRBJ1-2	CASINTSGGYTF	TGTGCCAGCATCAATACCTCAGGGGGCTACACCTTC
16	TRBD1	NA	TRBV5-1	TRBJ2-2	CASSLDGTGLSGELFF	TGCGCCAGCAGCTTGGATGGGACAGGGCTGTCCGGGGAGCTGTTTTTT
16	TRBD1	NA	TRBV5-6	TRBJ2-5	CASSFRRTGERETQYF	TGTGCCAGCAGCTTCCGTAGGACAGGGGAGAGAGAGACCCAGTACTTC
14	NA	NA	TRBV7-8	TRBJ2-2	CASSLTRLTGELFF	TGTGCCAGCAGCTTAACCAGGCTCACCGGGGAGCTGTTTTTT
15	NA	NA	TRBV27	TRBJ2-3	CASSATPGRADTQYF	TGTGCCAGCAGCGCCACCCCCGGGAGAGCAGATACGCAGTATTTT
16	NA	NA	TRBV9	TRBJ2-6	CASSVVPGTGANGLTF	TGTGCCAGCAGCGTAGTGCCCGGGACTGGGGCCAACGGCCTGACTTTC
12	NA	NA	TRBV28	TRBJ1-2	CASSTEQRGYTF	TGTGCCAGCAGTACAGAACAGCGGGGCTACACCTTC
16	NA	NA	TRBV5-1	TRBJ2-1	CASSLTLGTTHNEQFF	TGCGCCAGCAGCCTGACGCTAGGAACCACCCACAATGAGCAGTTCTTC
18	TRBD2	few	TRBV5-4	TRBJ2-7	CASSRGGTSGSVSYEQYF	TGTGCCAGCAGCAGGGGAGGGACTAGCGGGAGTGTCTCCTACGAGCAGTACTTC
16	TRBD1	once	TRBV9	TRBJ1-4	CASSVGVTGVGEKLFF	TGTGCCAGCAGCGTAGGGGTTACAGGGGTGGGAGAAAAACTGTTTTTT
16	TRBD2	NA	TRBV5-1	TRBJ2-3	CASSFGLAAPRDTQYF	TGCGCCAGCAGCTTCGGACTAGCGGCGCCTCGAGATACGCAGTATTTT
14	NA	NA	TRBV7-2	TRBJ2-2	CASSWNTRVGELFF	TGTGCCAGCAGCTGGAATACGAGGGTCGGGGAGCTGTTTTTT
14	NA	once	TRBV7-2	TRBJ2-2	CASSSTGYTGELFF	TGTGCCAGCAGCAGCACAGGTTACACCGGGGAGCTGTTTTTT
14	NA	NA	TRBV28	TRBJ2-3	CASSQGGRTDTQYF	TGTGCCAGCAGTCAGGGGGGCCGGACAGATACGCAGTATTTT
15	TRBD1	NA	TRBV28	TRBJ1-4	CASSNRGGTNEKLFF	TGTGCCAGCAGCAACAGGGGGGGGACTAATGAAAAACTGTTTTTT
16	TRBD2	few	TRBV4-2	TRBJ2-1	CASSQILAGRNNEQFF	TGTGCCAGCAGCCAAATCCTAGCGGGACGAAACAATGAGCAGTTCTTC
13	NA	NA	TRBV5-6	TRBJ2-5	CASRRLGLETQYF	TGTGCCAGCAGACGACTAGGCTTGGAGACCCAGTACTTC
16	NA	NA	TRBV5-1	TRBJ1-6	CASSLQQLDYNSPLHF	TGCGCCAGCAGCTTACAACAGCTCGACTATAATTCACCCCTCCACTTT
14	NA	NA	TRBV6-5	TRBJ1-1	CASSYGQLNTEAFF	TGTGCCAGCAGTTACGGTCAGTTGAACACTGAAGCTTTCTTT
16	NA	NA	TRBV11-3	TRBJ2-2	CASSLIGSPNTGELFF	TGTGCCAGCAGCTTAATCGGGAGTCCCAACACCGGGGAGCTGTTTTTT
19	TRBD2	few	TRBV13	TRBJ2-2	CASSLLADLLATNTGELFF	TGTGCCAGCAGCTTACTGGCCGACTTACTAGCGACGAACACCGGGGAGCTGTTTTTT
15	NA	few	TRBV6-5	TRBJ1-2	CASSYTPGRSMGYTF	TGTGCCAGCAGTTACACCCCCGGCAGGTCGATGGGCTACACCTTC
15	NA	NA	TRBV27	TRBJ1-5	CASSNLGSSNQPQHF	TGTGCCAGCAGCAACCTGGGCTCTAGCAATCAGCCCCAGCATTTT
14	TRBD2	NA	TRBV19	TRBJ2-2	CASSASGASGELFF	TGTGCCAGTAGTGCTAGCGGGGCGAGCGGGGAGCTGTTTTTT
17	TRBD1	once	TRBV27	TRBJ2-1	CASSVQQGAGPTNEQFF	TGTGCCAGCAGTGTTCAACAGGGGGCTGGCCCTACAAATGAGCAGTTCTTC
12	NA	NA	TRBV29-1	TRBJ1-5	CSATELGGTQHF	TGCAGCGCGACGGAGCTGGGAGGGACCCAGCATTTT
16	NA	NA	TRBV18	TRBJ2-5	CASSPASATPQETQYF	TGTGCCAGCTCACCAGCTAGCGCTACCCCCCAAGAGACCCAGTACTTC
14	TRBD1	NA	TRBV29-1	TRBJ1-2	CSVEGTGSNYGYTF	TGCAGCGTTGAAGGGACAGGGTCCAACTATGGCTACACCTTC
14	TRBD1	NA	TRBV6-5	TRBJ2-7	CASSYGTATYEQYF	TGTGCCAGCAGTTACGGGACAGCTACCTACGAGCAGTACTTC
17	TRBD1	NA	TRBV2	TRBJ2-6	CASSVGTGAGGANVLTF	TGTGCCAGCAGTGTTGGGACAGGGGCTGGTGGGGCCAACGTCCTGACTTTC
18	NA	NA	TRBV15	TRBJ1-3	CATSRDQVGSISGNTIYF	TGTGCCACCAGCAGAGATCAGGTTGGCTCCATTTCTGGAAACACCATATATTTT
17	NA	NA	TRBV4-3	TRBJ1-5	CASSPGGGARAGQPQHF	TGCGCCAGCAGCCCCGGGGGGGGAGCCCGGGCCGGTCAGCCCCAGCATTTT
14	TRBD1	once	TRBV5-6	TRBJ2-5	CASSLPGQGGTQYF	TGTGCCAGCAGCTTGCCCGGACAGGGGGGGACCCAGTACTTC
17	NA	NA	TRBV6-1	TRBJ1-1	CASSERAVGGLDTEAFF	TGTGCCAGCAGTGAGCGGGCTGTAGGGGGATTAGACACTGAAGCTTTCTTT
13	TRBD2	few	TRBV10-3	TRBJ2-3	CAMTSGRADTQYF	TGTGCCATGACTAGCGGGAGGGCAGATACGCAGTATTTT